The 4 T cell receptor beta chains in this list originate from one sample, sequenced in a study of breast tumors, draining lymph nodes, adjacent tissues. In TCRdb, the multiplex PCR reads were re-called with MiXCR into one record per CDR3 protein. This sample has approximately 230,000 distinct CDR3 sequences, with less than 35% found just once. Axillary draining lymph nodes of breast cancer patients supplied the node samples. Sequencing was carried out using axillary lymph node tissue. The receptors shown here come from a female donor with breast cancer. Some clones in this sample may be carry-over from other donors' samples.

The chain is built from TRBV18 and TRBJ2-1, with TRBD2 matching over 7 bases. The CDR3 sequence is 16 residues long. Germline V gene lookup returns CDR1 KGHSH and CDR2 LQKENI. With V trimmed by 2 bases and J by 2 bases, 6 bases remained unmatched. The CDR3 sequence is CASSPVPGGPYNEQFF. The DNA for the CDR3 is TGTGCCAGCTCACCAGTCCCGGGAGGACCCTACAATGAGCAGTTCTTC.

This clonotype showed up just a few times. The rearrangement joins TRBV5-6 to TRBJ1-6, with D perhaps TRBD1 (5 bases). The CDR3 sequence is 15 residues long. The ends were cut back, 4 bases at V and 6 bases at J, with 14 bases in the middle. Germline V gene lookup returns CDR1 SGHDT and CDR2 YYEEEE. The CDR3 loop is CASSLLGAANSPLHF. For the CDR3, the DNA is TGTGCCAGCAGCCTTCTAGGGGCCGCTAATTCACCCCTCCACTTT.

The rearrangement joins TRBV2 to TRBJ1-6; tentative D call: TRBD1 (5 bases). The germline V gene has CDR1 SNHLY and CDR2 FYNNEI. Deletions cut 8 bases from V and 7 bases from J, with 12 bases between. This CDR3 comprises 13 residues. The CDR3 sequence: CASVGGGNSPLHF. CDR3 nucleotides: TGTGCCAGCGTTGGTGGGGGAAATTCACCCCTCCACTTT.

V is TRBV5-1 and J is TRBJ1-4; a weak D match, TRBD1 (5 bases). V gave up 1 base and J gave up 6 bases, with 10 bases separating them. Germline lookup yields CDR1 SGHRS and CDR2 YFSETQ. The CDR3 sequence is 14 residues long. CDR3 protein: CASSLQGGYEKLFF. CDR3 nucleotide sequence: TGCGCCAGCAGCTTGCAGGGAGGGTATGAAAAACTGTTTTTT.